The 2 T cell receptor beta chains below were found in one sample sequenced in a study of blood T cell repertoires in COVID-19. Sequenced by immunoSEQ multiplex PCR; TCRdb stores in-frame clones only, minus some. The sample lists 90,000 to 150,000 clones, 85% to 90% seen once, with about 2% in the top ten. The sequenced sample consisted of peripheral blood. These receptors all come from a woman aged 45-65 years with acute or convalescent COVID-19.

Here the CDR3 DNA reads TGCGCCAGCAGTGAAACCGGGACAGGGAGAGATACGCAGTATTTT. Residues: CASSETGTGRDTQYF. The V call is TRBV10-1, the J call TRBJ2-3, with 9 bases lining up with TRBD1. V was pared by 3 bases and J by 5 bases, with 6 bases of the junction left unmatched. CDR3 length: 15 residues. Germline V gene data show CDR1 as WNHNN and CDR2 as SYGVQD (reference sequence).

As concerns this clone: In the same sample, other DNA sequences code for this CDR3. V is TRBV7-2 and J is TRBJ2-7; 12 nucleotides line up with TRBD2. The CDR3 is 15 amino acids. The J segment lost 3 bases and the V segment lost 1 base, leaving 1 base of the junction unmatched. Germline CDR1 reads SGHTA; CDR2 reads FQGNSA. Here the CDR3 DNA reads TGTGCCAGCAGCTTAGGACTAGCGGGAGTCTACGAGCAGTACTTC. This codes for CASSLGLAGVYEQYF.